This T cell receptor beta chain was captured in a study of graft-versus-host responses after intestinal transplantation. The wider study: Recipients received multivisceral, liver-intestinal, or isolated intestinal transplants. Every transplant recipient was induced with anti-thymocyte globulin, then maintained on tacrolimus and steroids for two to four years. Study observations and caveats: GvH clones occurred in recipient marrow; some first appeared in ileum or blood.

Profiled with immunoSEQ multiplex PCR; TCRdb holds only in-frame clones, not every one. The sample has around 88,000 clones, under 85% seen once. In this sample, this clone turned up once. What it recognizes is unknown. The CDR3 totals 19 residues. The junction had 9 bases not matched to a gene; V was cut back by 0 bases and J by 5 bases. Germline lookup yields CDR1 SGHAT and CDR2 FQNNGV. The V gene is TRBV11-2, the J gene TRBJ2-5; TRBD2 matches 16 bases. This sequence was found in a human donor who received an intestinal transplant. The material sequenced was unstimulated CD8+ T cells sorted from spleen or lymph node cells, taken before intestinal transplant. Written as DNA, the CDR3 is TGTGCCAGCAGCTTAGATGAGGGACTAGCGGGGGGGCGGTGGGAGACCCAGTACTTC. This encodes CASSLDEGLAGGRWETQYF.